The rows below give T cell receptor beta chains drawn from one sample of a study of T cell responses to AZD1222 COVID-19 vaccine. Here immunoSEQ multiplex PCR was the method, and the copy in TCRdb shows in-frame clones only, minus some. The profile covers around 90,000 clones, with 90% to 95% appearing a single time and 4% to 6% taken by the ten largest. Here the sequenced sample was peripheral blood, taken on day 0 of MenACWY control vaccination. The receptors here all came from an adult in good health. The CDR3 runs from the conserved cysteine through the conserved F or W. A D gene is named only where the DNA matches it firmly. Some rows mark clone size as missing; the rest say once, few, many or name a class of expanded clone.

J,V,D,size,CDR3,DNA
TRBJ1-6,TRBV13,TRBD1,-,CASSLGAGTANSPLHF,TGTGCCAGCAGCTTAGGTGCTGGGACAGCAAATTCACCCCTCCACTTT
TRBJ2-2,TRBV11-2,-,-,CASSSSGPSMLFF,TGTGCCAGCAGCAGTTCCGGGCCCTCCATGCTGTTTTTT
TRBJ2-3,TRBV5-1,-,-,CASSQERGTDTQYF,TGCGCCAGCAGTCAGGAGCGGGGCACAGATACGCAGTATTTT
TRBJ1-1,TRBV12-3/TRBV12-4,-,-,CASILNTEAFF,TGTGCCAGCATCCTGAACACTGAAGCTTTCTTT
TRBJ1-1,TRBV6-5,-,-,CASSPTGLTEAFF,TGTGCCAGCAGTCCTACAGGGCTCACTGAAGCTTTCTTT
TRBJ2-7,TRBV2,-,-,CASMLAADYEQYF,TGTGCCAGCATGCTAGCAGCTGACTACGAGCAGTACTTC
TRBJ1-5,TRBV19,TRBD1,-,CASSGTGYIQPQHF,TGTGCCAGTAGCGGGACAGGGTACATTCAGCCCCAGCATTTT
TRBJ1-2,TRBV3-1/TRBV3-2,TRBD1,-,CASSQWDRQHYGYTF,TGTGCCAGCAGCCAATGGGACAGGCAGCACTATGGCTACACCTTC
TRBJ1-1,TRBV6-1,TRBD1,-,CASSENRQGGADTEAFF,TGTGCCAGCAGTGAAAACCGACAGGGCGGAGCTGACACTGAAGCTTTCTTT
TRBJ1-1,TRBV9,-,once,CASSVALGMNTEAFF,TGTGCCAGCAGCGTAGCTCTGGGCATGAACACTGAAGCTTTCTTT
TRBJ2-2,TRBV4-1,TRBD2,-,CASSQEGLVVAGELFF,TGCGCCAGCAGCCAAGAGGGACTAGTTGTCGCCGGGGAGCTGTTTTTT
TRBJ1-5,TRBV2,-,-,CASREDKGEGQPQHF,TGTGCCAGCAGGGAGGACAAGGGTGAGGGGCAGCCCCAGCATTTT
TRBJ2-3,TRBV6-5,TRBD2,-,CATSPGGPGFDTQYF,TGTGCCACATCCCCGGGGGGGCCGGGGTTCGATACGCAGTATTTT
TRBJ2-5,TRBV11-2,-,-,CASSLVQGQETQYF,TGTGCCAGCAGCTTAGTGCAGGGACAAGAGACCCAGTACTTC
TRBJ1-5,TRBV10-2,-,-,CATRSASNQPQHF,TGCGCCACCAGGAGTGCGAGCAATCAGCCCCAGCATTTT
TRBJ1-4,TRBV28,TRBD1,-,CASNRDRVLEKLFF,TGTGCCAGCAACCGGGACAGGGTCCTTGAAAAACTGTTTTTT
TRBJ2-7,TRBV7-2,TRBD2,-,CASSLGAGGAGYEQYF,TGTGCCAGCAGCTTAGGGGCGGGGGGCGCCGGTTACGAGCAGTACTTC
TRBJ2-7,TRBV7-3,-,-,CASSLGPDYEQYF,TGTGCCAGCAGCCTAGGTCCGGACTACGAGCAGTACTTC
TRBJ1-2,TRBV29-1,-,-,CSVDGGVSGYTF,TGCAGCGTTGACGGAGGAGTTAGTGGCTACACCTTC
TRBJ2-5,TRBV6-6,-,-,CASSYATSAGTETQYF,TGTGCCAGCAGTTACGCTACCAGCGCAGGCACGGAGACCCAGTACTTC
TRBJ1-2,TRBV2,-,-,CASAPARAGGYTF,TGTGCCAGCGCCCCCGCCAGGGCTGGCGGCTACACCTTC
TRBJ2-3,TRBV27,TRBD2,few,CASKGLANADTQYF,TGTGCCAGCAAGGGACTAGCGAATGCAGATACGCAGTATTTT
TRBJ2-5,TRBV19,TRBD2,once,CASSIGRGETPGTQYF,TGTGCCAGTAGTATAGGGCGGGGGGAAACCCCAGGGACCCAGTACTTC
TRBJ1-1,TRBV10-3,-,-,CAISLEGLENTEAFF,TGTGCCATCAGTTTAGAGGGTTTGGAGAACACTGAAGCTTTCTTT
TRBJ1-5,TRBV5-6,TRBD1,-,CASSLQTGGPGPQHF,TGTGCCAGCAGCTTGCAGACAGGGGGCCCGGGACCCCAGCATTTT
TRBJ2-3,TRBV5-1,TRBD2,-,CASSSGWRGSSGSDLTSTDTQYF,TGCGCCAGCAGCTCAGGGTGGAGGGGTTCTAGCGGGAGCGACTTGACTAGCACAGATACGCAGTATTTT
TRBJ2-5,TRBV5-1,TRBD2,-,CASTYVGGETQYF,TGCGCCAGCACCTACGTGGGAGGGGAGACCCAGTACTTC
TRBJ2-7,TRBV5-6,-,once,CASGKGGPSSSYEQYF,TGTGCCAGCGGAAAGGGGGGGCCATCAAGCTCCTACGAGCAGTACTTC